A single sample gave rise to the 19 T cell receptor beta chains below, sequenced in a study of blood T cells in healthy people across ages. A second PCR, run for roughly 7 to 11 cycles, used a sample-barcoded 5' primer plus a J-beta primer mix. MiXCR, applied by TCRdb to the 5' RACE reads, yields one record per CDR3 protein. The sample includes approximately 810,000 distinct CDR3 sequences, under 30% seen only once; the top ten take around 15%. The sample was blood. The receptors were sampled from an elderly woman in good health.

The chain is built from TRBV11-3 and TRBJ1-2; no clear D gene. The V gene lost 0 bases and the J gene lost 6 bases, with 8 bases spanning the gap. Germline loops: CDR1 SGHNT, CDR2 YENEEA. This CDR3 is built from 13 residues. The CDR3 loop is CASSLEAVNGYTF. For the CDR3, the DNA is TGTGCCAGCAGCTTAGAGGCAGTGAATGGCTACACCTTC.

This clonotype was picked up many times. The rearrangement joins TRBV7-9 to TRBJ2-1; the match to TRBD1 covers 9 bases. V shed 3 bases and J 7 bases; nucleotides not matched to a gene: 10. CDR3 length: 16 amino acids. The V gene's germline CDR1 is SEHNR and CDR2 FQNEAQ (reference sequence). The chain's CDR3 is CASSLYGQGRTNEQFF. CDR3 nucleotide sequence: TGTGCCAGCAGCTTGTATGGACAGGGGCGCACGAATGAGCAGTTCTTC.

In its sample, this clonotype was seen many times. The V gene is TRBV6-2 or TRBV6-3, the J gene TRBJ1-2; D not certain. Germline CDR1 MNHEY, CDR2 SVGEGT. The CDR3 is 13 amino acids. The V gene lost 8 bases and the J gene lost 8 bases, with 18 bases spanning the gap. Written as DNA, the CDR3 is TGTGCCAGCTCTTCGACGAACACCGTAGGCTACACCTTC. This encodes CASSSTNTVGYTF.

V is TRBV12-3 or TRBV12-4 and J is TRBJ1-3; possible D gene TRBD1, 6 bases. This CDR3 has 15 amino acids. The V and J ends lost 5 bases and 7 bases respectively, with 18 bases between them. As DNA, the CDR3 is TGTGCCAGCAGTCACAGGGACCGAGAACGGAACACCATATATTTT. Amino acid sequence: CASSHRDRERNTIYF.

V gene TRBV6-1 combines with J gene TRBJ2-6; 7 bases fit TRBD1. After removal of 5 bases from V and 0 bases from J, the junction contained 10 bases not matched to a gene. This CDR3 has 18 amino acids. CDR1 and CDR2 (germline): MNHNS, SASEGT. This CDR3 reads CASSQGQLRFSGANVLTF. In DNA form, the CDR3 reads TGTGCCAGCAGTCAGGGACAGCTGCGATTCTCTGGGGCCAACGTCCTGACTTTC.

Details on this clonotype: Since no conserved phenylalanine or tryptophan closes the CDR3, a read error is the likely cause. The chain employs TRBV28 and TRBJ2-3; 12 positions match TRBD2. CDR1 is MDHEN, CDR2 SYDVKM, per germline. The CDR3 runs to 16 residues. V dropped 3 bases and J dropped 3; count of bases not matched to a gene: 4. The chain's CDR3 is CASSFSGLAGTDTQYL. The CDR3 nucleotides read TGTGCCAGCAGTTTCTCAGGACTAGCGGGAACAGATACGCAGTATTTG.

This clonotype appeared a few times. Mismatch with germline at one junction end may stem from a read error. The chain carries TRBV29-1 and TRBJ2-1; D is perhaps TRBD1 or TRBD2 (7 bases each). Per the germline V gene, CDR1 is SQVTM and CDR2 is ANQGSEA. The CDR3 totals 14 residues. The CDR3 is CSVFAGGVVNGQFF. In nucleotides, the CDR3 is TGCAGCGTTTTTGCAGGGGGGGTCGTTAATGGGCAGTTCTTC.

In this sample, this clonotype turned up many times. The chain uses TRBV7-2 and TRBJ2-6; a possible D gene is TRBD1 (5 bases). Germline loops: CDR1 SGHTA, CDR2 FQGNSA. This CDR3 region has 15 residues. Trimming removed 3 bases at V and 0 bases at J, with 6 bases between. The CDR3 loop reads CASSLTVSGANVLTF. The CDR3 DNA follows: TGTGCCAGCAGCTTGACAGTCTCTGGGGCCAACGTCCTGACTTTC.

Comments on this clonotype: A clone one base away is much larger, so this may be a read error. The V and J genes are TRBV20-1 and TRBJ2-7; D not resolved. The CDR3 loop spans 10 amino acids. The germline gives CDR1 DFQATT, CDR2 SNEGSKA (reference sequence). CDR3 sequence: CSAAQREQYF. As DNA, the CDR3 is TGCAGCGCAGCCCAGCGCGAGCAGTACTTC.

The chain combines TRBV20-1 with TRBJ2-3; D is possibly TRBD1 (6 bases). V lost 1 base, J lost 5 bases, and 13 bases lay in between. Germline assignment: CDR1 DFQATT and CDR2 SNEGSKA (reference sequence). The CDR3 consists of 14 residues. CDR3 sequence (DNA): TGCAGTGCTAGAGCAACAGAAGGGGGAGATACGCAGTATTTT. Translation: CSARATEGGDTQYF.

This clonotype was counted between two and nine times. The chain is built from TRBV4-3 and TRBJ1-1, with D unclear. Trimming removed 0 bases at V and 5 bases at J, with 7 bases between. This CDR3 is built from 13 residues. Germline V gives CDR1 LGHNA, CDR2 YSLEER. The CDR3 nucleotides are TGCGCCAGCAGCCAAGATCCCAGGACTGAAGCTTTCTTT. Translation gives CASSQDPRTEAFF.

This clonotype was recorded many times. This rearrangement joins TRBV6-2 or TRBV6-3 to TRBJ2-7; D possibly matches TRBD1 or TRBD2 (5 bases each). Trimming cost V 0 bases and J 0 bases, with 15 bases left between them. The germline gives CDR1 MNHEY, CDR2 SVGEGT. This CDR3 region has 17 residues. The CDR3 region is CASSYSIAGSPSYEQYF. As DNA, the CDR3 is TGTGCCAGCAGTTACTCGATAGCAGGGAGTCCCTCCTACGAGCAGTACTTC.

This chain links TRBV4-3 with TRBJ2-1; no clear D gene. The V gene's germline CDR1 is LGHNA and CDR2 YSLEER. The CDR3 is 15 amino acids. V was cut by 1 base and J by 1 base, with 8 bases left in between. This CDR3 is CASSQGSVSYNEQFF. As DNA, the CDR3 is TGCGCCAGCAGCCAAGGAAGTGTGTCCTACAATGAGCAGTTCTTC.

This clonotype appeared many times. V usage is TRBV5-1 and J usage is TRBJ2-5; D perhaps matches TRBD1 (6 bases). The CDR3 is made up of 15 amino acids. The germline CDR1 and CDR2 sequences are SGHRS and YFSETQ. The V and J ends lost 4 bases and 5 bases respectively, with 18 bases between them. CDR3 sequence reads: CASSPGQLHWETQYF. The DNA of the CDR3 is TGCGCCAGCAGCCCTGGACAGTTACATTGGGAGACCCAGTACTTC.

This clonotype was seen ten or more times. The V call is TRBV7-9, the J call TRBJ1-3; 9 bases are a match to TRBD1. Germline V lookup: CDR1 SEHNR, CDR2 FQNEAQ (reference sequence). This CDR3 has 14 amino acids. Trimming removed 7 bases from V and 4 bases from J; junction bases left unmatched: 5. This CDR3 is CASIRTGAGNTIYF. The CDR3 coding sequence is TGTGCCAGCATCAGGACAGGGGCCGGAAACACCATATATTTT.

Ten or more counts support this clonotype. The V call is TRBV7-2, the J call TRBJ2-5, with D perhaps matching TRBD1 (6 bases). V was shortened by 1 base and J by 5 bases, with 11 bases between the two germline ends. This CDR3 has 14 residues. Germline assignment: CDR1 SGHTA and CDR2 FQGNSA. The CDR3 region is CASSLVARGETQYF. For the CDR3, the DNA is TGTGCCAGCAGCTTAGTGGCTAGGGGGGAGACCCAGTACTTC.

The V call is TRBV12-3 or TRBV12-4, the J call TRBJ2-1; the D is unclear. There are 13 residues in the CDR3. Trimming stripped 10 bases from V and 13 bases from J, with 23 bases between. CDR3 in amino acids: CATGPTYQETQFF. Written as DNA, the CDR3 is TGTGCCACGGGTCCTACCTATCAAGAGACCCAGTTCTTC.

The sample holds a few counts of this clonotype. This rearrangement joins TRBV24-1 to TRBJ1-2; the D gene is possibly TRBD1 (5 bases). The CDR3 has 14 residues. With 3 bases removed from V and 2 bases from J, the gap between germline ends came to 9 bases. The germline V gene has CDR1 KGHDR and CDR2 SFDVKD. The CDR3 sequence is CATSDAGGNYGYTF. In DNA form, the CDR3 reads TGTGCCACCAGTGATGCGGGGGGGAACTATGGCTACACCTTC.

This clonotype was seen at least ten times. This chain connects TRBV20-1 to TRBJ2-3, with 7 bases identical to TRBD1. With 2 bases clipped from V and 5 bases from J, the junction kept 4 bases outside the gene matches. The length of the CDR3 is 13 residues. Germline CDR1 DFQATT, CDR2 SNEGSKA (reference sequence). Here the CDR3 DNA reads TGCAGTGCTAGACCCACAGGGGAAGATACGCAGTATTTT. Its protein is CSARPTGEDTQYF.